The source of this TCR beta chain is a study of CD8 T cells in Susac syndrome. Study conclusions and caveats: The study conceded that its TCR sequencing and HLA analysis involved relatively few individuals.

This clonotype was seen only once. Antigen: not known. V was pared by 5 bases and J by 8 bases, with 9 bases of the junction left unmatched. The CDR3 loop spans 14 amino acids. Sequencing of TCR beta drew on CD8+ and CD4+ T cells from blood. It was negative isolation that provided the CD8+ and CD4+ T cells, whereas TEMRA cells were enriched by FACS. Random hexamers were used to reverse transcribe about 0.45 to 1 ug of RNA. TCR beta CDR3 was amplified by immunoSEQ covering 54 Vbeta and 13 Jbeta. TCRdb ran MiXCR on the immunoSEQ multiplex PCR reads and lists one entry per CDR3 protein. The sample has roughly 200,000 distinct CDR3 sequences, 95% seen once; the top ten hold 0.095% to 0.12%.

The sample was CD4+ T cells from PBMCs. The chain is built from TRBV12-3 or TRBV12-4 and TRBJ1-2, with 9 bases lining up with TRBD1. This receptor was identified in a human donor in good health. This chain's CDR3 is CASSVSGTGQGYTF. Here the CDR3 DNA reads TGTGCCAGCAGTGTATCCGGGACAGGGCAGGGCTACACCTTC.